This T cell receptor (beta chain) was sequenced for a study of blood T cell repertoires in COVID-19. Study-wide context: Samples came from the United States, Italy and Spain, spanning acute and convalescent COVID-19. Sources were T cells, B-cell-depleted T cells, or PBMCs; the material itself was cDNA or gDNA.

V lost 0 bases and J lost 5, with 12 bases in between. The CDR3 is 15 amino acids. Germline CDR1 MNHEY, CDR2 SVGAGI. Original data processing: Reference gene primers were amplified, and this amplification served to estimate nucleated cell counts. TCRdb's table, derived via immunoSEQ multiplex PCR, lists solely in-frame clones and lacks some. V and J calls and clone size follow that table, whereas D and trimming were derived from the DNA. Of roughly 330,000 clones in the sample, about four fifths were seen once. This clone has just a few counts. The sequence came from a woman in her fifties or sixties with acute or convalescent COVID-19. The rearrangement joins TRBV6-5 to TRBJ2-3; a possible D gene is TRBD2 (6 bases). The sample consisted of peripheral blood. CDR3 sequence: CASSYSAVGGDTQYF. CDR3 nucleotide sequence: TGTGCCAGCAGTTACTCGGCGGTCGGGGGAGATACGCAGTATTTT.